What follows is one TCR beta chain and its context. The record originates from a study of blood T cell repertoires in COVID-19. Study-level information: T cells, B-cell-depleted T cells, or PBMCs supplied cDNA or gDNA.

This CDR3 is 12 amino acids long. Germline assignment: CDR1 LNHDA and CDR2 SQIVND (reference sequence). V was shortened by 5 bases and J by 2 bases, with 6 bases between the two germline ends. Sequenced by immunoSEQ multiplex PCR; TCRdb stores in-frame clones only, minus some. This repertoire shows about 210,000 clones, roughly four fifths found once; its top ten account for approximately 12%. The origin of this receptor is a woman aged 40 to 49 with acute or convalescent COVID-19. The chain combines TRBV19 with TRBJ2-5; D remains ambiguous. Source material: peripheral blood. The CDR3 reads CASSSRQETQYF. Here the CDR3 DNA reads TGTGCCAGTAGTTCGAGACAAGAGACCCAGTACTTC.